These T cell receptor beta chains were read from a single sample in a study of blood T cell repertoires in COVID-19. The data were produced by immunoSEQ multiplex PCR, yet TCRdb's version contains in-frame clones alone and is incomplete. The data contain tens of thousands of clones, 83% of them singletons. Sample: peripheral blood. The receptors stem from a woman over 75 with acute or convalescent COVID-19. The CDR3 runs from the conserved cysteine through the conserved F or W. Fields, in order: V gene, clone size, D gene, J gene, CDR3 DNA, CDR3 protein. The D gene is left open where the match is weak. Expanded clones are given a class, and other clones once, few, many or no size at all.

V gene: TRBV6-5
clone size: once
D gene: NA
J gene: TRBJ1-4
CDR3 DNA: TGTGCCAGCAGTCCTTCCAGGGTAACTAATGAAAAACTGTTTTTT
CDR3 protein: CASSPSRVTNEKLFF

V gene: TRBV7-9
clone size: NA
D gene: NA
J gene: TRBJ2-7
CDR3 DNA: TGTGCCAGCAGTATTTCGGCCATTTCGGGGGAGCAGTACTTC
CDR3 protein: CASSISAISGEQYF

V gene: TRBV18
clone size: NA
D gene: TRBD1
J gene: TRBJ1-1
CDR3 DNA: TGTGCCAGCTCACCAACGACAGGGGAGCACACTGAAGCTTTCTTT
CDR3 protein: CASSPTTGEHTEAFF

V gene: TRBV5-8
clone size: NA
D gene: TRBD1
J gene: TRBJ1-1
CDR3 DNA: TGTGCCAGCAGCTCCGGGACAGGGGGAGGGAACACTGAAGCTTTCTTT
CDR3 protein: CASSSGTGGGNTEAFF

V gene: TRBV24-1
clone size: NA
D gene: NA
J gene: TRBJ2-1
CDR3 DNA: TGTGCCACCAGTGATCCTGGCCATCCCTACAATGAGCAGTTCTTC
CDR3 protein: CATSDPGHPYNEQFF

V gene: TRBV5-1
clone size: NA
D gene: NA
J gene: TRBJ2-1
CDR3 DNA: TGCGCCAGCAGCTTGCAGGTCAGCAATGAGCAGTTCTTC
CDR3 protein: CASSLQVSNEQFF

V gene: TRBV5-1
clone size: NA
D gene: TRBD1
J gene: TRBJ2-2
CDR3 DNA: TGCGCCAGCAGCTTGGCCGTGACGGGACAGGCGCTATCCGGGGAGCTGTTTTTT
CDR3 protein: CASSLAVTGQALSGELFF

V gene: TRBV6-5
clone size: NA
D gene: TRBD1
J gene: TRBJ1-3
CDR3 DNA: TGTGCCAGCAGTTGGACAGGGGAGACGACTGGAAACACCATATATTTT
CDR3 protein: CASSWTGETTGNTIYF

V gene: TRBV19
clone size: NA
D gene: TRBD1
J gene: TRBJ1-2
CDR3 DNA: TGTGCCAGTAGTAACGGGGACAGGGTCTATGGCTACACCTTC
CDR3 protein: CASSNGDRVYGYTF

V gene: TRBV12-3/TRBV12-4
clone size: NA
D gene: TRBD1
J gene: TRBJ1-2
CDR3 DNA: TGTGCCAGCAGTGGACAGGGGGCACGGGGCTACACCTTC
CDR3 protein: CASSGQGARGYTF

V gene: TRBV18
clone size: few
D gene: TRBD1
J gene: TRBJ2-2
CDR3 DNA: TGTGCCAGCTCTTCGACAGGGGCTGCCGGGGAGCTGTTTTTT
CDR3 protein: CASSSTGAAGELFF

V gene: TRBV5-6
clone size: NA
D gene: NA
J gene: TRBJ1-6
CDR3 DNA: TGTGCCAGCAGCTTGGGAGGGGGTAATCGAAATTCACCCCTCCACTTT
CDR3 protein: CASSLGGGNRNSPLHF

V gene: TRBV7-2
clone size: few
D gene: NA
J gene: TRBJ1-1
CDR3 DNA: TGTGCCAGCAGCTTAGCGCTTTGGGGCGGGAGGGACACTGAAGCTTTCTTT
CDR3 protein: CASSLALWGGRDTEAFF

V gene: TRBV15
clone size: NA
D gene: TRBD1
J gene: TRBJ2-5
CDR3 DNA: TGTGCCACCAGCAGAGGGATGCCGGGACAGGGTTTTGAGACCCAGTACTTC
CDR3 protein: CATSRGMPGQGFETQYF

V gene: TRBV19
clone size: NA
D gene: TRBD1
J gene: TRBJ1-1
CDR3 DNA: TGTGCCAGTAGTACACCCCTGGACAGGGAGGACACTGAAGCTTTCTTT
CDR3 protein: CASSTPLDREDTEAFF

V gene: TRBV7-9
clone size: NA
D gene: TRBD1
J gene: TRBJ2-1
CDR3 DNA: TGTGCCAGCAGCCTGGGGACAGGGAAGTCTTACAATGAGCAGTTCTTC
CDR3 protein: CASSLGTGKSYNEQFF

V gene: TRBV19
clone size: NA
D gene: TRBD1
J gene: TRBJ2-3
CDR3 DNA: TGTGCCAGTAGTGTTACCGGGACAGGGGTGGCAGATACGCAGTATTTT
CDR3 protein: CASSVTGTGVADTQYF

V gene: TRBV6-5
clone size: NA
D gene: NA
J gene: TRBJ1-2
CDR3 DNA: TGTGCCAGCAAGTACGCGGCAGGGTCTAACTATGGCTACACCTTC
CDR3 protein: CASKYAAGSNYGYTF

V gene: TRBV11-2
clone size: NA
D gene: NA
J gene: TRBJ2-3
CDR3 DNA: TGTGCCAGCAGCTTAGATCGTGGAGCGTTGAACACAGATACGCAGTATTTT
CDR3 protein: CASSLDRGALNTDTQYF

V gene: TRBV5-1
clone size: NA
D gene: TRBD1
J gene: TRBJ1-1
CDR3 DNA: TGCGCCAGCAGCTGGACAGGGTTCCAACCCGACCTGAACACTGAAGCTTTCTTT
CDR3 protein: CASSWTGFQPDLNTEAFF

V gene: TRBV19
clone size: NA
D gene: NA
J gene: TRBJ1-5
CDR3 DNA: TGTGCCAGTAGCCCCGGGGGAAGCAATCAGCCCCAGCATTTT
CDR3 protein: CASSPGGSNQPQHF

V gene: TRBV6-6
clone size: NA
D gene: NA
J gene: TRBJ1-3
CDR3 DNA: TGTGCCAGCAGGGACAGCTCTGGAAACACCATATATTTT
CDR3 protein: CASRDSSGNTIYF

V gene: TRBV12-3/TRBV12-4
clone size: NA
D gene: NA
J gene: TRBJ1-2
CDR3 DNA: TGTGCCAGCAGGGAAGACAGAAACTATGGCTACACCTTC
CDR3 protein: CASREDRNYGYTF

V gene: TRBV2
clone size: NA
D gene: TRBD1
J gene: TRBJ2-4
CDR3 DNA: TGTGCCAGCAGGGGGACAGCCAGTAACATTCAGTACTTC
CDR3 protein: CASRGTASNIQYF

V gene: TRBV5-4
clone size: NA
D gene: NA
J gene: TRBJ1-6
CDR3 DNA: TGTGCCAGCAGCGGCGGCCGAGGTCGGGATTCACCCCTCCACTTT
CDR3 protein: CASSGGRGRDSPLHF

V gene: TRBV7-9
clone size: NA
D gene: TRBD1
J gene: TRBJ2-2
CDR3 DNA: TGTGCCAGCACTCGACAGGGTACCGGGGAGCTGTTTTTT
CDR3 protein: CASTRQGTGELFF

V gene: TRBV24-1
clone size: NA
D gene: NA
J gene: TRBJ1-4
CDR3 DNA: TGTGCCACCAGTGCGGGGGGCACGAATGAAAAACTGTTTTTT
CDR3 protein: CATSAGGTNEKLFF

V gene: TRBV7-8
clone size: NA
D gene: TRBD2
J gene: TRBJ2-5
CDR3 DNA: TGTGCCAGCAGCTCGGGACTAGCGGGGGGCCCCCACCGGGAGACCCAGTACTTC
CDR3 protein: CASSSGLAGGPHRETQYF

V gene: TRBV30
clone size: NA
D gene: TRBD1
J gene: TRBJ1-2
CDR3 DNA: TGTGCCTGGAGTGTTGGGACAGGGACCAACTATGGCTACACCTTC
CDR3 protein: CAWSVGTGTNYGYTF

V gene: TRBV4-1
clone size: NA
D gene: NA
J gene: TRBJ2-1
CDR3 DNA: TGCGCCAGCAGCCAGCCAGGGTATGTTGAGCAGTTCTTC
CDR3 protein: CASSQPGYVEQFF

V gene: TRBV7-8
clone size: few
D gene: NA
J gene: TRBJ1-2
CDR3 DNA: TGTGCCAGCAGCGCCCAGGCCCTGTCGCGATTTGGCTACACCTTC
CDR3 protein: CASSAQALSRFGYTF

V gene: TRBV2
clone size: NA
D gene: NA
J gene: TRBJ2-7
CDR3 DNA: TGTGCCACCTCCCGGGTGGATTCGGGCTACGAGCAGTACTTC
CDR3 protein: CATSRVDSGYEQYF

V gene: TRBV5-4
clone size: NA
D gene: NA
J gene: TRBJ2-7
CDR3 DNA: TGTGCCAGACGAACAGAAAGCTCCTACGAGCAGTACTTC
CDR3 protein: CARRTESSYEQYF

V gene: TRBV7-8
clone size: NA
D gene: NA
J gene: TRBJ1-6
CDR3 DNA: TGTGCCAGCAGCTTAGTATTCAGGGAATCACCCCTCCACTTT
CDR3 protein: CASSLVFRESPLHF

V gene: TRBV29-1
clone size: NA
D gene: TRBD1
J gene: TRBJ2-5
CDR3 DNA: TGCAGCGTTGCGACAGGGGGCGAGGAGACCCAGTACTTC
CDR3 protein: CSVATGGEETQYF

V gene: TRBV6-5
clone size: NA
D gene: TRBD2
J gene: TRBJ2-2
CDR3 DNA: TGTGCCAGCAGTTTTAGCGGGGGGAACACCGGGGAGCTGTTTTTT
CDR3 protein: CASSFSGGNTGELFF

V gene: TRBV6-4
clone size: NA
D gene: NA
J gene: TRBJ2-7
CDR3 DNA: TGTGCCAGCAGTCCGACAGGCCTCGGGCCCTACGAGCAGTACTTC
CDR3 protein: CASSPTGLGPYEQYF

V gene: TRBV7-8
clone size: NA
D gene: NA
J gene: TRBJ1-4
CDR3 DNA: TGTGCCAGCAGCCGCGTGACGGGGAGTAGTGAAAAACTGTTTTTT
CDR3 protein: CASSRVTGSSEKLFF

V gene: TRBV7-2
clone size: NA
D gene: TRBD2
J gene: TRBJ2-3
CDR3 DNA: TGTGCCAGCAGCTTAGTCGGGGGGATCCTTTACACAGATACGCAGTATTTT
CDR3 protein: CASSLVGGILYTDTQYF

V gene: TRBV6-5
clone size: NA
D gene: NA
J gene: TRBJ1-1
CDR3 DNA: TGTGCCAGCAGTTACTCGGCTGACACTGAAGCTTTCTTT
CDR3 protein: CASSYSADTEAFF

V gene: TRBV3-1/TRBV3-2
clone size: NA
D gene: NA
J gene: TRBJ1-1
CDR3 DNA: TGTGCCAGCAGCCGAAGGGGCGGGGACGGAGAAGCTTTCTTT
CDR3 protein: CASSRRGGDGEAFF

V gene: TRBV6-4
clone size: NA
D gene: TRBD2
J gene: TRBJ2-7
CDR3 DNA: TGTGCCAGCAGTGAGGGCGGGGGGGGGCCCTACGAGCAGTACTTC
CDR3 protein: CASSEGGGGPYEQYF

V gene: TRBV10-3
clone size: NA
D gene: TRBD1
J gene: TRBJ2-2
CDR3 DNA: TGTGCCATCAGCGAGGGACAGGGTTTCACCGGGGAGCTGTTTTTT
CDR3 protein: CAISEGQGFTGELFF

V gene: TRBV30
clone size: NA
D gene: TRBD1
J gene: TRBJ2-3
CDR3 DNA: TGTGCCTGGGAAACAGGGGGGTTTTTTAATACGCAGTATTTT
CDR3 protein: CAWETGGFFNTQYF

V gene: TRBV5-8
clone size: NA
D gene: NA
J gene: TRBJ1-1
CDR3 DNA: TGTGCCAGCAGCTTGCGAACAGGGCTAAGGAGGACTGAAGCTTTCTTT
CDR3 protein: CASSLRTGLRRTEAFF

V gene: TRBV5-6
clone size: NA
D gene: NA
J gene: TRBJ1-3
CDR3 DNA: TGTGCCAGCAGACAAGGAGGAGGCGCTGGAAACACCATATATTTT
CDR3 protein: CASRQGGGAGNTIYF

V gene: TRBV21-1
clone size: NA
D gene: NA
J gene: TRBJ2-7
CDR3 DNA: TGTGCCAGCAGCAACTCTGGGACCCGGGGGTCTTTATACGAGCAGTACTTC
CDR3 protein: CASSNSGTRGSLYEQYF

V gene: TRBV6-1
clone size: NA
D gene: TRBD1
J gene: TRBJ1-5
CDR3 DNA: TGTGCCAGCAGTGAGGCCCCGGGACAGCTCCAGCCCCAGCATTTT
CDR3 protein: CASSEAPGQLQPQHF

V gene: TRBV28
clone size: NA
D gene: TRBD1
J gene: TRBJ2-2
CDR3 DNA: TGTGCCAGCAGTTTCAGGACAGGGCGCACCGGGGAGCTGTTTTTT
CDR3 protein: CASSFRTGRTGELFF